The 16 T cell receptor beta chains below all came from one sample that was sequenced in a study of shared clonotypes between healthy human individuals. Profiled with immunoSEQ multiplex PCR; TCRdb holds only in-frame clones, not every one. The table shows 2,500,000 or so clones, with 93% occurring only once. The specimen sequenced was naive CD4+ T cells from PBMCs. The subset is: CD45RA+ positively selected. These receptor sequences come from a man in his late teens or twenties in good health. Some clones in this sample may be carry-over from other donors' samples.

The chain carries TRBV7-9 and TRBJ2-2; D not resolved. The CDR3 totals 11 residues. Trimming cost V 7 bases and J 7 bases, with 7 bases left between them. Germline V gives CDR1 SEHNR, CDR2 FQNEAQ (reference sequence). CDR3 amino acids: CASNPSGELFF. The CDR3, as DNA: TGTGCCAGCAACCCGAGCGGGGAGCTGTTTTTT. The full variable domain, rest sourced from reference TRBV7-9 and TRBJ2-2, is DTGVSQNPRHKITKRGQNVTFRCDPISEHNRLYWYRQTLGQGPEFLTYFQNEAQLEKSRLLSDRFSAERPKGSFSTLEIQRTEQGDSAMYLCASNPSGELFFGEGSRLTVL.

This sequence joins TRBV27 and TRBJ2-1; TRBD1 is a possible D gene (6 bases). CDR3 length: 14 amino acids. Trimming took off 3 bases at V and 9 bases at J, with 15 bases between the two ends. CDR1 is MNHEY, CDR2 SMNVEV, per germline (reference sequence). The CDR3 protein is CASSLTGWAGEQFF. CDR3 in DNA: TGTGCCAGCAGTTTGACAGGCTGGGCGGGTGAGCAGTTCTTC.

Concerning this clone itself: Other DNA sequences in the sample encode the same CDR3. This chain joins TRBV18 and TRBJ1-2; 7 bases align to TRBD1. Trimming removed 6 bases from V and 1 base from J; junction bases left unmatched: 2. Germline V gene lookup returns CDR1 KGHSH and CDR2 LQKENI. The CDR3 is 13 residues long. The CDR3 loop reads CASSGDSNYGYTF. The CDR3 nucleotides read TGTGCCAGCTCCGGGGACAGTAACTATGGCTACACCTTC.

V is TRBV2 and J is TRBJ2-5; D possibly corresponds to TRBD1 (6 bases). Deletions cut 11 bases from V and 2 bases from J, with 9 bases between. CDR1 and CDR2 (germline): SNHLY, FYNNEI. The CDR3 covers 11 residues. DNA for the CDR3: TGTGCCTGGACAGAACAAGAGACCCAGTACTTC. Translated: CAWTEQETQYF.

The chain recombines TRBV6-4 with TRBJ2-3, with 7 positions matching TRBD2. The trim removed 0 bases at V and 3 bases at J, leaving 6 bases unmatched. CDR3 length: 16 residues. Germline V lookup: CDR1 MRHNA, CDR2 SNTAGT. CDR3: CASSDSPAGSTDTQYF. DNA of the CDR3: TGTGCCAGCAGTGACTCGCCAGCGGGGTCAACAGATACGCAGTATTTT.

This sequence joins TRBV14 and TRBJ2-2; D gene unclear. With 1 base removed from V and 6 bases from J, the gap between germline ends came to 9 bases. Germline-derived CDR1 and CDR2 are SGHDN and FVKESK. CDR3 size: 14 residues. The DNA of the CDR3 is TGTGCCAGCAGCCAAGGGCAGACCCCCGGGGAGCTGTTTTTT. It yields the protein CASSQGQTPGELFF.

The V and J genes are TRBV7-3 and TRBJ2-2; TRBD2 matches at 9 bases. Germline-derived CDR1 and CDR2 are SGHTA and FQGTGA. The CDR3 runs 17 residues. V was clipped by 2 bases and J by 4 bases; unmatched bases: 8. The CDR3 nucleotides are TGTGCCAGCAGCTTATCCCTAGCGGGGAGTTTCACCGGGGAGCTGTTTTTT. Translating it yields CASSLSLAGSFTGELFF.

The chain couples TRBV18 to TRBJ1-2; D not resolved. The CDR3 runs to 15 residues. Germline assignment: CDR1 KGHSH and CDR2 LQKENI. V shed 3 bases and J shed 4 bases, with 15 bases lying between them. In DNA form, the CDR3 reads TGTGCCAGCTCACCTCCCGACGGGATGGGCTATGGCTACACCTTC. Protein product: CASSPPDGMGYGYTF.

The chain links TRBV5-4 to TRBJ2-2, with D hard to call. Germline V CDR1 and CDR2: SGHNT, YYREEE (reference sequence). Trimming stripped 6 bases from V and 4 bases from J, with 10 bases between. CDR3 length: 13 residues. The CDR3 nucleotides read TGTGCCAGCACCTCCGGATTCACCGGGGAGCTGTTTTTT. Translation gives CASTSGFTGELFF. The full variable domain, in which reference TRBV5-4 and TRBJ2-2 provide the parts outside the CDR3, is ETGVTQSPTHLIKTRGQQVTLRCSSQSGHNTVSWYQQALGQGPQFIFQYYREEENGRGNFPPRFSGLQFPNYSSELNVNALELDDSALYLCASTSGFTGELFFGEGSRLTVL.

The rearrangement links TRBV28 to TRBJ2-4, with D perhaps TRBD1 (5 bases). This CDR3 region has 15 residues. V lost 3 bases to trimming and J lost 0 bases, with 9 bases between them. The germline V gene encodes CDR1 MDHEN and CDR2 SYDVKM. CDR3 protein: CASSFSRVAKNIQYF. The DNA of the CDR3 is TGTGCCAGCAGTTTTAGCAGGGTAGCCAAAAACATTCAGTACTTC.

The chain employs TRBV29-1 and TRBJ2-4; the D is unclear. The CDR3 totals 14 residues. Deletions cut 4 bases from V and 0 bases from J, with 10 bases between. Germline V CDR1 and CDR2: SQVTM, ANQGSEA. The CDR3 region has the DNA TGCAGCGTTGTGGGTCAGTTAGCCAAAAACATTCAGTACTTC. It codes for CSVVGQLAKNIQYF.

This clone was counted only a few times. The same CDR3 can be traced to other DNA sequences in this sample. The rearrangement uses TRBV9 and TRBJ2-3; no reliable D call. The CDR3 extends over 11 amino acids. The germline gives CDR1 SGDLS, CDR2 YYNGEE. Trimming removed 0 bases at V and 5 bases at J, with 1 base between. The CDR3 region is CASSVGDTQYF. DNA for the CDR3: TGTGCCAGCAGCGTAGGAGATACGCAGTATTTT.

The CDR3 DNA follows: TGTGCCAGCAGCCCGCCGGGGGGCGTCGATGGCTACACCTTC. It codes for CASSPPGGVDGYTF. The chain recombines TRBV5-6 with TRBJ1-2; maybe TRBD1 (6 bases). The CDR3 contains 14 residues. V shed 4 bases and J shed 6 bases, with 16 bases lying between them. The germline CDR1 and CDR2 sequences are SGHDT and YYEEEE.

J is TRBJ2-5 and V is TRBV7-2, with TRBD2 identical over 11 bases. The germline CDR1 and CDR2 sequences are SGHTA and FQGNSA. Trimming removed 3 bases from V and 1 base from J; junction bases left unmatched: 10. The CDR3 has 18 residues. The CDR3, as DNA: TGTGCCAGCAGCTTCATAGGGGGACTAGCGGTACTCCAAGAGACCCAGTACTTC. This gives the protein CASSFIGGLAVLQETQYF.

The V and J genes are TRBV19 and TRBJ2-5; 7 nucleotides line up with TRBD1. Germline CDR1 is LNHDA and CDR2 is SQIVND (reference sequence). The length of the CDR3 is 13 residues. V dropped 6 bases and J dropped 5; count of bases not matched to a gene: 6. CDR3 loop: CASSSTGTETQYF. The CDR3 coding sequence is TGTGCCAGTAGCTCGACAGGGACGGAGACCCAGTACTTC.

The rearrangement links TRBV7-2 to TRBJ2-1; D remains ambiguous. This CDR3 is built from 11 residues. Germline V gene data show CDR1 as SGHTA and CDR2 as FQGNSA. Deletions cut 5 bases from V and 10 bases from J, with 9 bases between. In DNA, the CDR3 is TGTGCCAGCAGCCTCACGTTCGAGCAGTTCTTC. It specifies CASSLTFEQFF.